This TCR beta chain is from a study of OX40 agonist ivuxolimab in advanced cancers. General study results and limits: On average, CD8+ T cells had more expanded clones than CD4+.

As regards this clone: The target antigen is unknown.

Profiling relied on immunoSEQ multiplex PCR, and the TCRdb table lists in-frame clones only, not all of them. Here the sample spans approximately 76,000 clones, over 75% being singletons. The CDR3 loop spans 13 amino acids. The ends were cut back, 8 bases at V and 8 bases at J, with 16 bases in the middle. The germline V gene encodes CDR1 MNHEY and CDR2 SVGAGI. This sequence originates from an adult with an advanced solid tumor such as melanoma, head and neck, liver or kidney cancer. Sequenced here: CD4+ or CD8+ T cells sorted from blood, sampled in a trial of the OX40 agonist ivuxolimab. This chain uses TRBV6-5 with TRBJ2-1; D is unclear. Here the CDR3 reads CASRTLDSHEQFF. CDR3 DNA: TGTGCCAGCCGGACCCTCGACTCCCATGAGCAGTTCTTC.